This record looks at one T cell receptor beta chain sequence and its context. In its sample, this clone was seen a few times. Its recognized antigen is unknown. Base quality data are lacking; no much larger clone is found one base away. V drops 4 bases and J drops 5 bases, leaving 11 bases in between. The germline V gene specifies MNHNS as CDR1 and SASEGT as CDR2. The CDR3 holds 13 amino acids from the cysteine to the phenylalanine. Just the 39-base CDR3 DNA is kept, in frame starting at base 1. These data are taken from a study of cytomegalovirus exposure and HLA in healthy donors (dated by TCRdb to between 2016 and 2019). Notes on the research overall: A later analysis indicated that the 90 to 150 validation repertoires were generated on the platform also employed for the 650 to 850 repertoires of the first cohort. The study aimed to test whether signatures of past pathogen exposure could be identified by cataloging public T cell receptors. To predict cytomegalovirus infection status, the study combined high-throughput TCR immunosequencing, statistical association of individual TCRs with disease status, and machine learning. A separate validation cohort of 100 to 150 different subjects was used in addition to the 666-subject first cohort.

The donors belonged to the validation cohort of 120 subjects, which was separate from the roughly 670-subject first cohort. The library was obtained by the immunoSEQ multiplex PCR assay. As for the authors' bioinformatics: A statistical classification framework was developed to diagnose cytomegalovirus status using the catalog of TCR beta chain sequences. In its TCRdb copy, this immuneACCESS table keeps in-frame sequences only and misses some clones. Where compared with another copy, unresolved V genes explain less than half of these, and the others have no known cause. D and trimming come from the DNA, and the V and J calls and clone size come from that table. This sample holds fewer than 200,000 clones; about 85% were observed only once. Of the sample, more than 15% falls within the top ten clones. Paper-wide results and their limitations: It was suggested by the authors that the approach could potentially be generalized to other disease states and immunological phenotypes. The classifier was reported to diagnose cytomegalovirus status with high specificity and sensitivity in both the original and validation cohorts. The validation cohort had no HLA typing available for a later analysis, so co-occurrence within that cohort was assessed over all 110 or so repertoires. In vitro tests confirmed that a few of the cytomegalovirus-associated TCR beta chains recognize cytomegalovirus antigens. A total of some 180 TCR beta chains were listed by the study as associated with cytomegalovirus. A later analysis found that TCRs clustered in the first cohort also tended to co-occur in the 120 validation repertoires, with about 94% of cluster scores above 0. Across donors, most TCR sequences were observed very rarely, whereas some public TCRs were present in many individuals.

Sequencing was performed on PBMCs. Recombination linked TRBV6-1 to TRBJ1-2; the D segment cannot be called with confidence. The clonotype was recovered from a man between 18 and 29 years old in good health and CMV-seropositive. For the CDR3, the sequence is CASSALRGYGYTF. The bases are TGTGCCAGCAGTGCTTTACGAGGGTATGGCTACACCTTC.